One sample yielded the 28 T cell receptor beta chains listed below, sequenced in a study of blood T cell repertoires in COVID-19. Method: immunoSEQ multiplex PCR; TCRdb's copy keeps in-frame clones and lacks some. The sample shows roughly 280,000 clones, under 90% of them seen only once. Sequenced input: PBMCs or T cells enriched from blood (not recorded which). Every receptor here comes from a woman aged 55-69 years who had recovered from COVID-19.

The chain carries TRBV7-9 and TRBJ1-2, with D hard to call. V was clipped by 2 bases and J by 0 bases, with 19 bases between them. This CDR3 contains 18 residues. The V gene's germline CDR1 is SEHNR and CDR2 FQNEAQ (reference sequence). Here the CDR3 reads CASSLIAAASSSNYGYTF. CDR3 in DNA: TGTGCCAGCAGCTTAATAGCGGCAGCCTCCTCTTCTAACTATGGCTACACCTTC.

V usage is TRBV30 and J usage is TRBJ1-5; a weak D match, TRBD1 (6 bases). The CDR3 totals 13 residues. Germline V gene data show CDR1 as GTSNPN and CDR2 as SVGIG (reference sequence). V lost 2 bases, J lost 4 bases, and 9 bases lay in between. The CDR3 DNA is TGTGCCTGGAGTCCAGGACAGAATCAGCCCCAGCATTTT. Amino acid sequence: CAWSPGQNQPQHF.

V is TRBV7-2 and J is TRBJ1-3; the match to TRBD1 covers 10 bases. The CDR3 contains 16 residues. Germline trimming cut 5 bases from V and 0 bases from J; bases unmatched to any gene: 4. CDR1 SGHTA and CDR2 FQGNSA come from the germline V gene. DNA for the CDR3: TGTGCCAGCAGCCCGGGACAGGGGTACTCTGGAAACACCATATATTTT. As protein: CASSPGQGYSGNTIYF. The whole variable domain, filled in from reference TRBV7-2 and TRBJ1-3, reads GAGVSQSPSNKVTEKGKDVELRCDPISGHTALYWYRQSLGQGLEFLIYFQGNSAPDKSGLPSDRFSAERTGGSVSTLTIQRTQQEDSAVYLCASSPGQGYSGNTIYFGEGSWLTVV.

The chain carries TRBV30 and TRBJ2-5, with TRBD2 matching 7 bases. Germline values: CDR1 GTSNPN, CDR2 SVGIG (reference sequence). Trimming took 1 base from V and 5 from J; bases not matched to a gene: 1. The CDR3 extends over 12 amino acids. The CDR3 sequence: CAWSAGGETQYF. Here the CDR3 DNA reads TGTGCCTGGAGTGCCGGGGGGGAGACCCAGTACTTC.

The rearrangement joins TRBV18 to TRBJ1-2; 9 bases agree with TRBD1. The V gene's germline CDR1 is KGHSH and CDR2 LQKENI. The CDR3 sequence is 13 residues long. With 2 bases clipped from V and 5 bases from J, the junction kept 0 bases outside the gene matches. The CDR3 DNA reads TGTGCCAGCTCACCAGGGACAGGGTATGGCTACACCTTC. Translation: CASSPGTGYGYTF.

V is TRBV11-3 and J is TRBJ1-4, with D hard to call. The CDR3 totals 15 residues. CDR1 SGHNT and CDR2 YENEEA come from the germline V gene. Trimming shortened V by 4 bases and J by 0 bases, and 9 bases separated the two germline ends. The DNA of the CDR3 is TGTGCCAGCAGCTACCGAACAGCAACTAATGAAAAACTGTTTTTT. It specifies CASSYRTATNEKLFF.

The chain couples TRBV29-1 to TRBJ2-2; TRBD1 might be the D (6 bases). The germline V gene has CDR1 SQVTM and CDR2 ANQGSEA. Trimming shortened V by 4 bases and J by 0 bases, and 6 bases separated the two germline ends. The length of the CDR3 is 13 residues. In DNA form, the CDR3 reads TGCAGCGTTGGGGACACGAACACCGGGGAGCTGTTTTTT. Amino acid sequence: CSVGDTNTGELFF.

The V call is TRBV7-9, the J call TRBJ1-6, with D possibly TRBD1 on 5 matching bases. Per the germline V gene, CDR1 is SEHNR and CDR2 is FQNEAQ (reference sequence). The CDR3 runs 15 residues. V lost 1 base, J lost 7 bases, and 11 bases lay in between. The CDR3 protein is CASSLVEGKNSPLHF. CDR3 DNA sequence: TGTGCCAGCAGCTTAGTGGAGGGGAAGAATTCACCCCTCCACTTT.

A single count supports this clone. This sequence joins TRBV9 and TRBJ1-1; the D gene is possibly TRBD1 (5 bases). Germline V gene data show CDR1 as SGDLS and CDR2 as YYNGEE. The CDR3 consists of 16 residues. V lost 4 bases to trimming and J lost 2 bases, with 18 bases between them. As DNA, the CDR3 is TGTGCCAGCAGCCCGGGGGGAGGGGCTACAAACACTGAAGCTTTCTTT. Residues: CASSPGGGATNTEAFF.

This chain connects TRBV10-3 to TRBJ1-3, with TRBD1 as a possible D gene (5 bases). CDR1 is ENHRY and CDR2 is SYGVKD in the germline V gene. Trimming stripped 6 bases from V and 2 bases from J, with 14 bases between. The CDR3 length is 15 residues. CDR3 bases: TGTGCCATCAGAATCGACAGTCCACCTGGAAACACCATATATTTT. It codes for CAIRIDSPPGNTIYF.

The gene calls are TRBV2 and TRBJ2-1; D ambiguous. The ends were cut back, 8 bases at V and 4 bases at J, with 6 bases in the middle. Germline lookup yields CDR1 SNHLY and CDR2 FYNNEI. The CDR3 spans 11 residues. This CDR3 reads CASLIYNEQFF. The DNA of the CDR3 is TGTGCCAGCCTTATTTACAATGAGCAGTTCTTC.

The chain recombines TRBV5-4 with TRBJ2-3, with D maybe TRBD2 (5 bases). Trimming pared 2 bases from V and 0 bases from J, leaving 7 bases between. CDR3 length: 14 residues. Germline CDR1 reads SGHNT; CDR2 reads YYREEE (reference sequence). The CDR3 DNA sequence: TGTGCCAGCAGCTTCGGACTTAGCACAGATACGCAGTATTTT. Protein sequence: CASSFGLSTDTQYF.

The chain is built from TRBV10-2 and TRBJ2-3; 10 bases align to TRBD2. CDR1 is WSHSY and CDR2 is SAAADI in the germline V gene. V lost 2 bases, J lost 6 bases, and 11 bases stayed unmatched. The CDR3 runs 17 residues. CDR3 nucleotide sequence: TGCGCCAGCAGTGAGAAGCGGGAGGGCCGTGGAAGGGATACGCAGTATTTT. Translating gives CASSEKREGRGRDTQYF.

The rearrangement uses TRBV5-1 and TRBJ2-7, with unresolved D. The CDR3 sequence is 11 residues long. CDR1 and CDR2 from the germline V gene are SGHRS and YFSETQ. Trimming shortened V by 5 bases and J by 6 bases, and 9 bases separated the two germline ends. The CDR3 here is CASSSQSEQYF. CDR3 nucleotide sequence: TGCGCCAGCAGTAGCCAGAGCGAGCAGTACTTC.

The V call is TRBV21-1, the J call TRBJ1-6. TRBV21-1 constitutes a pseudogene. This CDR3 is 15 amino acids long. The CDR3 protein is CASISWRGYNSPLHF. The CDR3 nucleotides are TGTGCCAGCATCTCTTGGAGGGGCTATAATTCACCCCTCCACTTT.

CDR3 amino acids: CASTSGTGRNTEAFF. The CDR3 nucleotides read TGTGCCAGCACCTCCGGGACAGGAAGGAACACTGAAGCTTTCTTT. The genes are TRBV3-1 (or the pseudogene TRBV3-2) and TRBJ1-1; 8 bases fit TRBD1. There are 15 residues in the CDR3. Germline V gives CDR1 LGHDT, CDR2 YNNKEL (reference sequence). The V gene end was trimmed by 7 bases and the J gene end by 1 base; junction bases not matched to a gene: 8.

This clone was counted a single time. The CDR3 is CASSFATGPGYGYTF. CDR3 in DNA: TGTGCCAGCAGCTTCGCGACAGGGCCCGGGTATGGCTACACCTTC. This sequence joins TRBV11-2 and TRBJ1-2, with 7 positions matching TRBD1. Looked up from germline, CDR1 is SGHAT and CDR2 is FQNNGV. CDR3 length equals 15 residues. With 3 bases clipped from V and 5 bases from J, the junction kept 9 bases outside the gene matches.

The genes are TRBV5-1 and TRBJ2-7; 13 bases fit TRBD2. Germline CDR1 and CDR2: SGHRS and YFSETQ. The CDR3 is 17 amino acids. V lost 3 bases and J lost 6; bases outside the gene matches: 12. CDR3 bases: TGCGCCAGCAGCTCCGGTCGGACTAGCGGGGGATGGGGCGAGCAGTACTTC. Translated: CASSSGRTSGGWGEQYF.

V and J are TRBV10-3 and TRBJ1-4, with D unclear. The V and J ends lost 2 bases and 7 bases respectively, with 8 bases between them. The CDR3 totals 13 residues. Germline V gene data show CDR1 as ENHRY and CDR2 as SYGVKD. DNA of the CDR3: TGTGCCATCAGTGAGCACAGTTCTGAAAAACTGTTTTTT. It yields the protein CAISEHSSEKLFF.

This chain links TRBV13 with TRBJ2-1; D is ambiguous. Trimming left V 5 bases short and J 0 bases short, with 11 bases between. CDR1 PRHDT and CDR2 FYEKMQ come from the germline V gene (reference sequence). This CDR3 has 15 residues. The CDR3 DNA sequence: TGTGCCAGCAGCAACACGGAGAGCTCCTACAATGAGCAGTTCTTC. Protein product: CASSNTESSYNEQFF.

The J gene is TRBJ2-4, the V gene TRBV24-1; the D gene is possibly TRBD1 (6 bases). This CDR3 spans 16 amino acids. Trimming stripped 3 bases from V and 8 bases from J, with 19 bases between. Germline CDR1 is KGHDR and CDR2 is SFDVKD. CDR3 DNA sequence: TGTGCCACCAGTGATGCCCCTGGCAGGGGAGATGACATTCAGTACTTC. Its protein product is CATSDAPGRGDDIQYF.

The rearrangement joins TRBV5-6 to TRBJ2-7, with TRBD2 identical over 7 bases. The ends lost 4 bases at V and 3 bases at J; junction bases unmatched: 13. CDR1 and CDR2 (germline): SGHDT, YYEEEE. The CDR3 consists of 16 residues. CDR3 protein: CASSPVVGGKVYEQYF. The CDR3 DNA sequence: TGTGCCAGCAGCCCGGTCGTGGGGGGGAAAGTCTACGAGCAGTACTTC.

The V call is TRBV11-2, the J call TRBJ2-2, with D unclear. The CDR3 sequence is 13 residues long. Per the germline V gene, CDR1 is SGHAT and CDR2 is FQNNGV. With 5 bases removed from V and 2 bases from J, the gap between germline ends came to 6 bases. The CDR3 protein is CASSPYNTGELFF. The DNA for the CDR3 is TGTGCCAGCAGCCCCTACAACACCGGGGAGCTGTTTTTT.

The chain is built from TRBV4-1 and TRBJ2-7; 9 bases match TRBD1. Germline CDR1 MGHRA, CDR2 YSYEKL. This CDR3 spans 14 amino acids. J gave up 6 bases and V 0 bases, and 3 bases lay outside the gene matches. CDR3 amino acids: CASSQEDRGAEQYF. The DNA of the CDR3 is TGCGCCAGCAGCCAAGAGGACAGGGGAGCCGAGCAGTACTTC.

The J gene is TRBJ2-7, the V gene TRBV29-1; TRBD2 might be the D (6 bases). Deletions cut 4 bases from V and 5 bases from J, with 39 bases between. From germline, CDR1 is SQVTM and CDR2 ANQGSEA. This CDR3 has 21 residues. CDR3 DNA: TGCAGCGTTGTTGACTGTGTTATTACGAGATGGGGGGACCCGCTCCCTAACGAGCAGTACTTC. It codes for CSVVDCVITRWGDPLPNEQYF.

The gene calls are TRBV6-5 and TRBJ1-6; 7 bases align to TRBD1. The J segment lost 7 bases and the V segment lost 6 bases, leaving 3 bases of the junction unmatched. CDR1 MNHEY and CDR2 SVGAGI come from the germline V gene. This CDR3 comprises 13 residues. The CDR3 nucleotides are TGTGCCAGCAGGTCCAGGGGGAATTCACCCCTCCACTTT. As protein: CASRSRGNSPLHF.

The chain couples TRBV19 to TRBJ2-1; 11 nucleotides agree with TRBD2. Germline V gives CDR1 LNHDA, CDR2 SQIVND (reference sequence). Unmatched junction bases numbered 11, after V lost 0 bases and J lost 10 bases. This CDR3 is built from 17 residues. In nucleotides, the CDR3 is TGTGCCAGTAGTATAGATCAGCTAGCGGGAGGTCGCAGGGAGCAGTTCTTC. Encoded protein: CASSIDQLAGGRREQFF.

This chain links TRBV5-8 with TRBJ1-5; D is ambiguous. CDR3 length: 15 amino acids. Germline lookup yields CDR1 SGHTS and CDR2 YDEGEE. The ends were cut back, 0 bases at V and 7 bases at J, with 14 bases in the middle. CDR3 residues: CASSLVFGVRQPQHF. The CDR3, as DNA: TGTGCCAGCAGCTTGGTCTTCGGGGTTAGGCAGCCCCAGCATTTT.